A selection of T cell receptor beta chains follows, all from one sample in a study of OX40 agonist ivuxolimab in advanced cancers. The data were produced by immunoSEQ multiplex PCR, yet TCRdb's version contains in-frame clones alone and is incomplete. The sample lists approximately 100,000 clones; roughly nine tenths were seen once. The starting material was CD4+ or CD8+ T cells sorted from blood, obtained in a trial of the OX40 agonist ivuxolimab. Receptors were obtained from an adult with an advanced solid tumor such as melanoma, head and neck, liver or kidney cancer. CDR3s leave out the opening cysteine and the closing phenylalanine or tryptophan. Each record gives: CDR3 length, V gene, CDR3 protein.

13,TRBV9,ASSVLYSGANVLT
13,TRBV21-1,ASSTPTGGCSEAF
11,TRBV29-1,SVWEGRAYEQY
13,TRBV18,ASSPGAGAGETQY
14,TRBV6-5,ASSYSTGWGNTEAF
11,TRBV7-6,ASSPSPGNTIY
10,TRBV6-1,ASKLQNTEAF
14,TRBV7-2,ASSLASGEANYGYT
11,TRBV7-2,ARKEGGADTQY
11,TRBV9,ASSGGPTGEQF
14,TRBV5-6,ASSPAGTKSRLGYT
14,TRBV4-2,ASSPPWGDSTDTQY
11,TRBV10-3,AIGQGNTGELF
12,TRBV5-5,ASSLGLGGNTIY
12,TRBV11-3,ASSLRTGAYEQY
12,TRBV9,ASSGASLPGELF
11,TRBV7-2,ASSLVQEKTQY
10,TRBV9,ASSSVLQGQY
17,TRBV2,ASRATGGASLMTNEKLF
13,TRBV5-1,ASSSEGRVTYEQY
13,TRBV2,ASSGGRGIGEKLF
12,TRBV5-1,ASRGRGNMDEQF
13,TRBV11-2,ASSPNSDRVYGYT
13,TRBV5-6,ASSPSAGGWTEAF
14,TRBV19,ASSIGGSRTLYGYT
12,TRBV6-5,ARDFGLEGEKLF
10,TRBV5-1,ASSQGQGGMT